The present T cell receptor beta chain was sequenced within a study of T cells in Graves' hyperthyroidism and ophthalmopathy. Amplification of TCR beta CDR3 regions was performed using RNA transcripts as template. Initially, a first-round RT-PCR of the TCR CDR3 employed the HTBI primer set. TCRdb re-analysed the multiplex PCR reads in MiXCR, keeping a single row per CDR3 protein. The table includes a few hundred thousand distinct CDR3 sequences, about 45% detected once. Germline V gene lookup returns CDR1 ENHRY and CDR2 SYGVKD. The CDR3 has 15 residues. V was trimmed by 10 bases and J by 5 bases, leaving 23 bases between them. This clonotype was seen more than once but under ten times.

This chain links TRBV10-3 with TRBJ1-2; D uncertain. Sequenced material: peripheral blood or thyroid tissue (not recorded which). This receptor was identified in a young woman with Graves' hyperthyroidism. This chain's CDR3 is CATLEDLYLTYGYTF. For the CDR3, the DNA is TGTGCCACCCTAGAGGACCTCTACCTAACGTATGGCTACACCTTC.